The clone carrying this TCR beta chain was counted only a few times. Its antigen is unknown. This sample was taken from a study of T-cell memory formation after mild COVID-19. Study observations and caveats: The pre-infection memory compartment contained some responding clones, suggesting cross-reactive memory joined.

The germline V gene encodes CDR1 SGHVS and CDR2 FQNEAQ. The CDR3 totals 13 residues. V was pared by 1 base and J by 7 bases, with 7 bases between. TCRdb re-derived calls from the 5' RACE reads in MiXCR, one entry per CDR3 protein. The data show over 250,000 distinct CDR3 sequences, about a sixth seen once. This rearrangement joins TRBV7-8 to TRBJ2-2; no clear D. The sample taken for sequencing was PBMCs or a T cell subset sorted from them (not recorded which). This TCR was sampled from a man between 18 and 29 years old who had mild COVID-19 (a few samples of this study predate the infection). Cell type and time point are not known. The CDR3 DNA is TGTGCCAGCAGCTTAGTTCTGGACGGGGAGCTGTTTTTT. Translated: CASSLVLDGELFF.